The clone carrying this TCR beta chain was detected many times. Its antigen is unidentified. This entry is derived from a study of CD8+CD57+ T cells in acquired aplastic anemia. Study-wide context: Quantities of DNA derived from sorted CD4+ and CD8+ cells averaged approximately 3 ug. Healthy donors averaged around 10 million reads for CD4+ cells. Findings of the study overall: Shared by patients and controls, 25 to 30 CD8+ CDR3s were abundant in patients.

This CDR3 comprises 15 residues. Trimming cost V 1 base and J 3 bases, with 12 bases left between them. Germline V gene data show CDR1 as DFQATT and CDR2 as SNEGSKA (reference sequence). Using genomic DNA as the template, TCR beta VDJ and CDR3 profiling was carried out. TCRdb itself ran the reads through MiXCR, one entry per CDR3 protein. The sample records roughly 50,000 distinct CDR3 sequences, approximately 72% being singletons. The genes are TRBV20-1 and TRBJ2-2; D perhaps matches TRBD2 (5 bases). The sequence came from a human donor in good health, serving as a control. Sequencing was performed on sorted CD4+, CD8+, or CD8+CD57+ T cells (not recorded which) from PBMCs. Here the CDR3 DNA reads TGCAGTGCTAGAGGGGAAGAGGGCGACACCGGGGAGCTGTTTTTT. Residues: CSARGEEGDTGELFF.